The 9 T cell receptor beta chains presented below share a single source sample, sequenced in a study of blood T cell repertoires in COVID-19 (TCRdb year 2020). Receptors were amplified or captured by the immunoSEQ multiplex PCR assay. TCRdb re-hosts the immuneACCESS table, in-frame sequences only. Its copies lack some clones; in the studies checked, an unresolved V gene accounts for under half of them, and the cause for the rest is not known. Present in this sample are under 200,000 clones, more than 75% of which were seen just once. The top ten constitute roughly 6% of the sample. Material: peripheral blood. These receptor sequences come from a middle-aged man with active or convalescent COVID-19.

The chain carries TRBV6-5 and TRBJ1-6; 9 nucleotides line up with TRBD1. This CDR3 has 15 amino acids. The junction had 4 bases not matched to a gene; V was cut back by 5 bases and J by 5 bases. Germline loops: CDR1 MNHEY, CDR2 SVGAGI. The CDR3 sequence is CASSNRDRDNSPLHF. CDR3 nucleotides: TGTGCCAGCAGTAACCGGGACAGGGATAATTCACCCCTCCACTTT.

This chain uses TRBV19 with TRBJ1-6; 7 bases agree with TRBD1. Germline V lookup: CDR1 LNHDA, CDR2 SQIVND (reference sequence). V was clipped by 5 bases and J by 7 bases; unmatched bases: 8. This CDR3 is built from 15 residues. CDR3 nucleotide sequence: TGTGCCAGTAGTTCCGACAGGGTCCTGAATTCACCCCTCCACTTT. Translated, it gives CASSSDRVLNSPLHF.

The chain recombines TRBV12-3 or TRBV12-4 with TRBJ1-2; possible D gene TRBD1, 6 bases. The CDR3 totals 13 residues. V was trimmed by 5 bases and J by 5 bases, leaving 12 bases between them. The CDR3 region is CASSLDSLYGYTF. CDR3 nucleotides: TGTGCCAGCAGTCTGGACAGTCTATATGGCTACACCTTC.

The J gene is TRBJ1-2, the V gene TRBV6-5; D gene ambiguous. The CDR3 sequence is 14 residues long. Germline loops: CDR1 MNHEY, CDR2 SVGAGI. V gave up 4 bases and J gave up 0 bases, with 9 bases separating them. Here the CDR3 reads CASSFRKANYGYTF. CDR3 bases: TGTGCCAGCAGTTTCAGAAAAGCTAACTATGGCTACACCTTC.

The V gene is TRBV19, the J gene TRBJ1-5; 10 bases line up with TRBD1. Germline V CDR1 and CDR2: LNHDA, SQIVND (reference sequence). This CDR3 comprises 15 residues. The junction had 5 bases not matched to a gene; V was cut back by 6 bases and J by 3 bases. DNA for the CDR3: TGTGCCAGTAGCGGGACAGGGGTCGCCAATCAGCCCCAGCATTTT. This gives the protein CASSGTGVANQPQHF.

V and J are TRBV5-4 and TRBJ2-7; TRBD1 matches 8 bases. Germline V gene data show CDR1 as SGHNT and CDR2 as YYREEE (reference sequence). The junction had 1 base not matched to a gene; V was cut back by 2 bases and J by 6 bases. There are 12 residues in the CDR3. CDR3 coding DNA: TGTGCCAGCAGCTTCACAGGGGGCGAGCAGTACTTC. This codes for CASSFTGGEQYF.

The rearrangement uses TRBV6-5 and TRBJ1-5; the match to TRBD1 covers 9 bases. J was trimmed by 7 bases and V by 4 bases; bases with no gene match: 5. This CDR3 has 14 residues. Per germline, CDR1 MNHEY and CDR2 SVGAGI. CDR3 bases: TGTGCCAGCAGTTTACAGGGGGCGAGGCAGCCCCAGCATTTT. Protein sequence: CASSLQGARQPQHF.

This chain connects TRBV3-1 (or the pseudogene TRBV3-2) to TRBJ2-5, with TRBD1 matching over 8 bases. V trimming: 5 bases; J trimming: 4 bases; junction bases outside the gene matches: 6. The CDR3 sequence is 14 residues long. Germline V gene data show CDR1 as LGHDT and CDR2 as YNNKEL (reference sequence). The CDR3 DNA sequence: TGTGCCAGCAGCTCTTGGACAGGGAGAGAGACCCAGTACTTC. Translated, it gives CASSSWTGRETQYF.

This chain connects TRBV29-1 to TRBJ1-2, with unresolved D. Germline CDR1 and CDR2: SQVTM and ANQGSEA. CDR3 size: 15 residues. Between the trimmed V and J ends, which lost 0 bases and 3 bases, there was a span of 14 bases. CDR3 sequence reads: CSVEDGFQADYGYTF. The CDR3 nucleotides are TGCAGCGTTGAAGATGGGTTTCAGGCTGACTATGGCTACACCTTC.